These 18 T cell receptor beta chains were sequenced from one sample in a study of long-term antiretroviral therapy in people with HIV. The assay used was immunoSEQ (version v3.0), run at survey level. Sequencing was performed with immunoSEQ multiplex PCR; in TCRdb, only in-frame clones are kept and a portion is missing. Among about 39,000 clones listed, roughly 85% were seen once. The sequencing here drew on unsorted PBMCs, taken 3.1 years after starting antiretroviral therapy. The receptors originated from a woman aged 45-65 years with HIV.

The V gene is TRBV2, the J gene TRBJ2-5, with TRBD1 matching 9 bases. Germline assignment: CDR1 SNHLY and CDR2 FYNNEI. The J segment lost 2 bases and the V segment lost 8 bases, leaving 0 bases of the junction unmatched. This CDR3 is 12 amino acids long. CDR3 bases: TGTGCCAGCGACAGGGGGCAAGAGACCCAGTACTTC. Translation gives CASDRGQETQYF.

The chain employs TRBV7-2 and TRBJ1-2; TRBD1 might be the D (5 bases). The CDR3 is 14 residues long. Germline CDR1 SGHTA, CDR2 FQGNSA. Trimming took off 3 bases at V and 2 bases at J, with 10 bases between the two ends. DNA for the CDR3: TGTGCCAGCAGCTTTGAATGGGACAACTATGGCTACACCTTC. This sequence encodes CASSFEWDNYGYTF.

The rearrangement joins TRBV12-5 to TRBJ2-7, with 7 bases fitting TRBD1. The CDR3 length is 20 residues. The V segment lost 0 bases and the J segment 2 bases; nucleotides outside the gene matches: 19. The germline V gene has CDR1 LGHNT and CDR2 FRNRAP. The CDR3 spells CASGLVLVPVGDRLTYEQYF. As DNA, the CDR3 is TGTGCTAGTGGTTTGGTTCTAGTCCCCGTTGGGGACAGACTAACCTACGAGCAGTACTTC.

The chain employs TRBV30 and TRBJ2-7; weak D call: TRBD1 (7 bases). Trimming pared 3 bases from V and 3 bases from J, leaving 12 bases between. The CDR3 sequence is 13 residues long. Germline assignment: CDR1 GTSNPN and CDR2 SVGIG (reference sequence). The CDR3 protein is CAWRGQGGYEQYF. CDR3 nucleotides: TGTGCCTGGAGAGGGCAGGGGGGCTACGAGCAGTACTTC.

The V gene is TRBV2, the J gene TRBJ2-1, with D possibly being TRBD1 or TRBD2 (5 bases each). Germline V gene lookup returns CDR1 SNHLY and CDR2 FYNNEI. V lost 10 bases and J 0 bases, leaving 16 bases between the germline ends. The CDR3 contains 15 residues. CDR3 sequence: CATGRDRSSYNEQFF. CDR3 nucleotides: TGTGCCACCGGCCGGGACCGGAGCTCCTACAATGAGCAGTTCTTC.

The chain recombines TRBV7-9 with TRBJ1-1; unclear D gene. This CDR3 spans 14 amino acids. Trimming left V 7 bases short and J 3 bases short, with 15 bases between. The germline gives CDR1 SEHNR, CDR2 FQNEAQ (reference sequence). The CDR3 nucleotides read TGTGCCAGCACCTCCGTGGGATACCACACTGAAGCTTTCTTT. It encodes CASTSVGYHTEAFF.

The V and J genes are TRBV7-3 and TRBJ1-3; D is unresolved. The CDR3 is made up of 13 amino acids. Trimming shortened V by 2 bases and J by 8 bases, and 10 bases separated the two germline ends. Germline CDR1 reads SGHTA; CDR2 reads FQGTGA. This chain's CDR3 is CASSLAGGYTIYF. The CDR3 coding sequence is TGTGCCAGCAGCTTAGCAGGCGGGTACACCATATATTTT.

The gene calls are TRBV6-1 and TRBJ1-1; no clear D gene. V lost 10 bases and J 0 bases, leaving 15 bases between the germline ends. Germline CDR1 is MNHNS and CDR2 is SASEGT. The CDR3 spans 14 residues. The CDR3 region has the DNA TGTGCCACAACGCGGAGTCCCATGAACACTGAAGCTTTCTTT. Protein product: CATTRSPMNTEAFF.

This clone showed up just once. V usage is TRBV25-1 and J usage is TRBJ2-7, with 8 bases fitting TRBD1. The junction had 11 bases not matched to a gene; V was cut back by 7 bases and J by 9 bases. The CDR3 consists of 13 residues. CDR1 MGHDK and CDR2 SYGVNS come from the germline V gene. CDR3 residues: CASTGAGQGWQYF. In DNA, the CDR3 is TGTGCCAGCACAGGCGCCGGACAGGGATGGCAGTACTTC.

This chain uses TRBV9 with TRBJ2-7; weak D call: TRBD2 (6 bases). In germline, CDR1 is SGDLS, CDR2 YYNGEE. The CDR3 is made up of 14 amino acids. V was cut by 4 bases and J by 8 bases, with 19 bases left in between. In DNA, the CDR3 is TGTGCCAGCAGCCCTGGGGGGTACCCGGGCCAGCAGTACTTC. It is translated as CASSPGGYPGQQYF.

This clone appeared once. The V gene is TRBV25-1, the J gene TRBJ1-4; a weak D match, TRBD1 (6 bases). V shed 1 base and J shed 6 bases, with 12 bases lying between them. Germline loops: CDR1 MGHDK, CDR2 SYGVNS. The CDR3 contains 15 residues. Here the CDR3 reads CASSESSGGHEKLFF. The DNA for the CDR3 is TGTGCCAGCAGTGAATCTTCTGGGGGCCATGAAAAACTGTTTTTT.

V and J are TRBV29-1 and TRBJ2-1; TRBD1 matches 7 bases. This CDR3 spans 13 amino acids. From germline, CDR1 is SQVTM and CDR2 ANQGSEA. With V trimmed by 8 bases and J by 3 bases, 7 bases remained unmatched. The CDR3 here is CSTRTGNYNEQFF. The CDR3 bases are TGCAGCACGAGGACAGGTAACTACAATGAGCAGTTCTTC.

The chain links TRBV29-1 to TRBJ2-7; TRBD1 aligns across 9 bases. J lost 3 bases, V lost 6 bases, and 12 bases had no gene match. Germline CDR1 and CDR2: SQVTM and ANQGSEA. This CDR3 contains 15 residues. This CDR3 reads CSVPSGTGTFYEQYF. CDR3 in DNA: TGCAGCGTCCCTTCCGGGACAGGGACTTTCTACGAGCAGTACTTC.

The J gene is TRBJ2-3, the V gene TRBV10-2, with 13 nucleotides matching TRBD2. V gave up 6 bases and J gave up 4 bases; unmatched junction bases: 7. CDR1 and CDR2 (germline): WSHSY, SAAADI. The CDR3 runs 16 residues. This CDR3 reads CASSQTTSGRADTQYF. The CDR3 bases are TGCGCCAGCAGCCAAACAACTAGCGGGAGGGCAGATACGCAGTATTTT.

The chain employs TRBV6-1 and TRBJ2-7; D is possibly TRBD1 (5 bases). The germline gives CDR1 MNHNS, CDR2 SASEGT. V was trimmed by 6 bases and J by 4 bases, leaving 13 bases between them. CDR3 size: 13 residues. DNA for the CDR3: TGTGCCAGCAGAAGTAGGGGTGGATACGAGCAGTACTTC. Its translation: CASRSRGGYEQYF.

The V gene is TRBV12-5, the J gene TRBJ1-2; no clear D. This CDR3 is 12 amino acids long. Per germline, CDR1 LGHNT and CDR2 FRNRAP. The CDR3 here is CALWGSNYGYTF. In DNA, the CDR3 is TGTGCGCTCTGGGGTTCTAACTATGGCTACACCTTC.

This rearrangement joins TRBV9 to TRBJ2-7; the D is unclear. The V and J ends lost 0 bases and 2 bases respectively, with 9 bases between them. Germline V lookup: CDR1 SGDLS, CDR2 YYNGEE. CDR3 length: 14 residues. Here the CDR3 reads CASSVAAGPYEQYF. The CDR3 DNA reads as TGTGCCAGCAGCGTAGCTGCCGGTCCCTACGAGCAGTACTTC.

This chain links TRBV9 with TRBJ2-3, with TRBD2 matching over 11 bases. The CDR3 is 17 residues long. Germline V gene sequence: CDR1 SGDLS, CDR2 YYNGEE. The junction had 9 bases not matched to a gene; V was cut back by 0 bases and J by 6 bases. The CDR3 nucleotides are TGTGCCAGCAGCGTAGTAGGGCTAGCGGGGGGTAGGGATACGCAGTATTTT. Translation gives CASSVVGLAGGRDTQYF. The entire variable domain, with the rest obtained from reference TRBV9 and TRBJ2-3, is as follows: DSGVTQTPKHLITATGQRVTLRCSPRSGDLSVYWYQQSLDQGLQFLIQYYNGEERAKGNILERFSAQQFPDLHSELNLSSLELGDSALYFCASSVVGLAGGRDTQYFGPGTRLTVL.